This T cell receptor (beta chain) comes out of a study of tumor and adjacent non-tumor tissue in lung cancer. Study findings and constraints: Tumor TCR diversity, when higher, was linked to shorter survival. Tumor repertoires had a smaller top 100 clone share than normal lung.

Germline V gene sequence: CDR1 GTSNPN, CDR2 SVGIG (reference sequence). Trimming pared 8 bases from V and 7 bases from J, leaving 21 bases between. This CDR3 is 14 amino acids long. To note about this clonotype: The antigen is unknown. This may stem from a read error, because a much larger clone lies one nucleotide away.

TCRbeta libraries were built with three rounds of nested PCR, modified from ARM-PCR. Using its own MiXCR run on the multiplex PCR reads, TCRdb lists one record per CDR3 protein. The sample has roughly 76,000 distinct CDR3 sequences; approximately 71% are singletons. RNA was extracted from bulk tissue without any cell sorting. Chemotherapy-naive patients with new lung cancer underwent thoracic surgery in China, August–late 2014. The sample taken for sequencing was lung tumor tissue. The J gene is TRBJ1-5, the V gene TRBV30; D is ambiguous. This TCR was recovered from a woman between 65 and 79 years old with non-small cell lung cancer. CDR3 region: CALTSGPRTQPQHF. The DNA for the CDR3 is TGTGCCCTGACAAGCGGGCCCCGTACGCAGCCCCAGCATTTT.